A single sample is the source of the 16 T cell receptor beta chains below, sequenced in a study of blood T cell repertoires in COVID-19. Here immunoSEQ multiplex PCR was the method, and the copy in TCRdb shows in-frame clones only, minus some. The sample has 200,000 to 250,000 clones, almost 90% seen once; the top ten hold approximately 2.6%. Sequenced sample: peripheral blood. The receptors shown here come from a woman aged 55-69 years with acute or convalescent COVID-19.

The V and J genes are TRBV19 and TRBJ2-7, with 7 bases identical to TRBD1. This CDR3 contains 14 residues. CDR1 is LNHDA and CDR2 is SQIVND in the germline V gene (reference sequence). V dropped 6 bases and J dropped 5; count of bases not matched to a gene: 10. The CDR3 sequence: CASSLTGPGNEQYF. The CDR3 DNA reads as TGTGCCAGTAGCTTGACAGGGCCTGGGAACGAGCAGTACTTC.

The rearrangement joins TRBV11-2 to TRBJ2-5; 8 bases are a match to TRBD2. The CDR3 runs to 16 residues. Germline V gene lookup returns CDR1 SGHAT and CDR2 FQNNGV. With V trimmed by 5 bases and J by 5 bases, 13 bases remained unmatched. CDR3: CASSLGVAGRLETQYF. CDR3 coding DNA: TGTGCCAGCAGCCTCGGGGTAGCGGGAAGGTTGGAGACCCAGTACTTC.

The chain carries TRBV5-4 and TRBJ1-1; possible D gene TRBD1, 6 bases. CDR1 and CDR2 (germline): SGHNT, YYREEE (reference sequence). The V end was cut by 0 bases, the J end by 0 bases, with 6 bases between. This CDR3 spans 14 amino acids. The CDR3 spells CASSLGQVNTEAFF. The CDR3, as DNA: TGTGCCAGCAGCTTGGGACAGGTGAACACTGAAGCTTTCTTT.

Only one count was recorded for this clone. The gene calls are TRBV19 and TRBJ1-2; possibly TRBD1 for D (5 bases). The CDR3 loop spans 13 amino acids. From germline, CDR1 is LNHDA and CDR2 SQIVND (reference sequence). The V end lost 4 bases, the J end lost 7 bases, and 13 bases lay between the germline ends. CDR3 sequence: CASSRLGVTGYTF. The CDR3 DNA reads TGTGCCAGTAGTAGATTAGGGGTGACTGGCTACACCTTC.

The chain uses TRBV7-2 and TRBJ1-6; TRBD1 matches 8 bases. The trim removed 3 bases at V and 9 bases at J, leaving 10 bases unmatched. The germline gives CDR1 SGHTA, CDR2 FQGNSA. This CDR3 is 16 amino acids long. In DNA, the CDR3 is TGTGCCAGCAGCTTTCAAGGACAGGGAGTTACTTCACCCCTCCACTTT. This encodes CASSFQGQGVTSPLHF.

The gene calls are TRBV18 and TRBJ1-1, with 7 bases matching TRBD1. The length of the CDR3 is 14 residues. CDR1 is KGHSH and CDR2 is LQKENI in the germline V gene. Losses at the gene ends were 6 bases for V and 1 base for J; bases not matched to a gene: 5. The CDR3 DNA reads TGTGCCAGCTCCTTAGGACAGGAGAACACTGAAGCTTTCTTT. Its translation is CASSLGQENTEAFF.

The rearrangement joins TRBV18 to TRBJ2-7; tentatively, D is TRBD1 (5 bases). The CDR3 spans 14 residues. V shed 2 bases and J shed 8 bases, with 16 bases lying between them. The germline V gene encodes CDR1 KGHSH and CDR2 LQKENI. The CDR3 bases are TGTGCCAGCTCACCAGGGGCCGCGCTCCCAAAGCAGTACTTC. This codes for CASSPGAALPKQYF.

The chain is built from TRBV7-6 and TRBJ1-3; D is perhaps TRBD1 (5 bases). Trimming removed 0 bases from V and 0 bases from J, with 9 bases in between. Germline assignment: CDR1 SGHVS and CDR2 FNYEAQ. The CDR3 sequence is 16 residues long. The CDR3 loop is CASSLARQYSGNTIYF. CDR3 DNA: TGTGCCAGCAGCTTAGCTCGACAGTACTCTGGAAACACCATATATTTT.

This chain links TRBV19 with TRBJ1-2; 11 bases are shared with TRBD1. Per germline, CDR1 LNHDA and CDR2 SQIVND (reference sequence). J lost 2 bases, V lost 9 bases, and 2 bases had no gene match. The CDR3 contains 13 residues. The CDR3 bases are TGTGCCAGCAGGGACAGGGGGAACTATGGCTACACCTTC. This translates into CASRDRGNYGYTF.

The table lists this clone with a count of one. This CDR3 reads CASSSGTGGYEQYF. CDR3 coding DNA: TGTGCCAGCAGTTCCGGGACAGGGGGCTACGAGCAGTACTTC. The V call is TRBV6-6, the J call TRBJ2-7; 11 positions agree with TRBD1. The CDR3 totals 14 residues. V was pared by 4 bases and J by 3 bases, with 2 bases of the junction left unmatched. The V gene's germline CDR1 is MNHNY and CDR2 SVGAGI (reference sequence).

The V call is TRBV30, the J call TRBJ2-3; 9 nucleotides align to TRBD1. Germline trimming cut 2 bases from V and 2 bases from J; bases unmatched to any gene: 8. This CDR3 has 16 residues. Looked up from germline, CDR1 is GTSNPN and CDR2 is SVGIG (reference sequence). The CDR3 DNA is TGTGCCTGGAGTCCTCGACAGGGGGGAACCACAGATACGCAGTATTTT. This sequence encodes CAWSPRQGGTTDTQYF.

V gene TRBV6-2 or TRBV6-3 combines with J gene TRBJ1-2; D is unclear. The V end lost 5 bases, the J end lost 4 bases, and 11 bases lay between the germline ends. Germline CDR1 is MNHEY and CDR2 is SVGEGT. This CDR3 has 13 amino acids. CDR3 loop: CASSTDISYGYTF. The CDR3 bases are TGTGCCAGCAGTACCGACATCTCCTATGGCTACACCTTC.

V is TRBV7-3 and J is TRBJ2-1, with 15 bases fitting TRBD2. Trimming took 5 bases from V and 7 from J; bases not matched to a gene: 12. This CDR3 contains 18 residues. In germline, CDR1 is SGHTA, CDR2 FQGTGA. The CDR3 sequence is CASSRTSGGASVRNEQFF. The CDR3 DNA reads TGTGCCAGCAGCCGGACTAGCGGGGGGGCAAGTGTCCGGAATGAGCAGTTCTTC.

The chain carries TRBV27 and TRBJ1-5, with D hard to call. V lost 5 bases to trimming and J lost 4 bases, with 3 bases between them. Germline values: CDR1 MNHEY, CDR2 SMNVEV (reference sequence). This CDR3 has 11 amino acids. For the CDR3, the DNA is TGTGCCAGCAGTCCTAATCAGCCCCAGCATTTT. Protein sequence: CASSPNQPQHF.

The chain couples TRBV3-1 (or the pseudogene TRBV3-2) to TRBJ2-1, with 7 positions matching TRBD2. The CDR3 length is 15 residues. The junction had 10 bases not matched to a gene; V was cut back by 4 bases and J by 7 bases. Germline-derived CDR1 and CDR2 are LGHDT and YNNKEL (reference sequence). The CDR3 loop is CASSPIAGVMNEQFF. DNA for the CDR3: TGTGCCAGCAGCCCGATTGCGGGGGTAATGAATGAGCAGTTCTTC.

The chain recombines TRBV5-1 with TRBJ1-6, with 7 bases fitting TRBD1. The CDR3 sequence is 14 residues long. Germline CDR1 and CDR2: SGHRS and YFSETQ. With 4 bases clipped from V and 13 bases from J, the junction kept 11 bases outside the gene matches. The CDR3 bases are TGCGCCAGCAGCCCGGCGGGACAGCTGGATCCCCTCCACTTT. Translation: CASSPAGQLDPLHF.